The source of this T cell receptor beta chain is a study of T cells in placental villitis. Looking at the study overall: The study tested an allograft-versus-infection hypothesis by comparing placental TCR-beta repertoires in villitis of unknown etiology, unaffected controls matched for gestational age, and infectious villitis. Summary of the overall study and its limitations: Clonality was higher in villitis of unknown etiology placentae than in controls (median around 0.06 versus 0.006, p=0.0025), which points to clonal expansion. Because the paraffin blocks included small amounts of decidua, some of the captured T cells, particularly in controls, may have been decidual rather than villous infiltrates. In villitis of unknown etiology, the expanded clones were mostly private to each individual placenta, which suggests that there was no single initiating antigen. Higher CMV-specific clone frequencies were found in infectious CMV cases than in villitis of unknown etiology (approximately 0.011 vs 0.001), and no difference in CMV-specific clone frequencies was seen between villitis of unknown etiology and controls. Bulk tissue sequencing could not distinguish helper, regulatory or cytotoxic T cells, nor maternal versus fetal T cells, and excluded gamma-delta receptors.

Around 10 placentae carried a pathological diagnosis of high-grade villitis of unknown etiology, selected using the Amsterdam Criteria. Compared with the control and infectious villitis groups, mothers with villitis of unknown etiology had significantly greater gravidity and parity and more prior miscarriages. Placentae were collected after delivery and examined grossly and histologically before archival tissue was selected. Five 10-micron scrolls were cut from each FFPE block, and DNA was isolated using the AllPrep DNA/RNA FFPE Tissue kit. NanoDrop was used to check DNA concentration and purity, and a Bioanalyzer was used to assess RNA quality. On this clone itself: The antigen it recognizes is unknown. No much larger clonotype is one base removed from it; base qualities were not supplied.

CDR1 MNHEY and CDR2 SMNVEV were looked up in the germline V gene (reference sequence). Clipping removes 2 bases from V and 2 bases from J, with 3 as the unmatched junction base count. From cysteine to phenylalanine, the CDR3 is 14 amino acids long. Here the CDR3 DNA is all that survives: 42 bases in frame from base 1. Using the immunoSEQ v4 bias-controlled multiplex PCR assay, run blinded to group allocation, TCR-beta CDR3 regions were amplified from genomic DNA. To estimate nucleated cell and T cell quantities per sample, reference gene primers were included together with the TCR-beta primers. Sequencing of the libraries was performed on an Illumina MiSeq with a 100-cycle paired-end protocol. Regarding the original processing steps: In the immunoSEQ Analyzer software, diversity and richness were calculated, with richness measured by iChao1 and clonality based on Pielou evenness and Shannon diversity on a 0-1 scale where a higher value means less diversity. CDR3 amino acid sequences with V/J genes were queried against VDJdb for CMV, EBV and influenza A specificities using confidence 3 and substitution 2. The Morisita-Horn index was used to assess TCR-beta amino acid clonotype overlap between villitis of unknown etiology, infectious villitis and control repertoires. Held by TCRdb, this immuneACCESS table contains in-frame sequences only and omits some clones. Under half of the omission traces to an unresolved V gene where checked; the cause of the rest is unknown. V and J calls plus clone size are reproduced from that table; the DNA served to infer D and trimming. The sample includes 700 to 1,000 clones, with more than 75% observed a single time. The ten largest clones add up to over 6.5% of the sample.

The clonotype was recovered from a human patient with villitis of unknown etiology; the placental T cells may come from both mother and fetus. The specimen sequenced was placental tissue containing maternal and fetal cells. The sequence joins TRBV27 to TRBJ2-7; the junction holds 7 bases that match TRBD2. The nucleotide sequence reads as follows: TGTGCCAGCAGTTTAATGGCGGGAGCCTACGAGCAGTACTTC. Its protein reads: CASSLMAGAYEQYF.